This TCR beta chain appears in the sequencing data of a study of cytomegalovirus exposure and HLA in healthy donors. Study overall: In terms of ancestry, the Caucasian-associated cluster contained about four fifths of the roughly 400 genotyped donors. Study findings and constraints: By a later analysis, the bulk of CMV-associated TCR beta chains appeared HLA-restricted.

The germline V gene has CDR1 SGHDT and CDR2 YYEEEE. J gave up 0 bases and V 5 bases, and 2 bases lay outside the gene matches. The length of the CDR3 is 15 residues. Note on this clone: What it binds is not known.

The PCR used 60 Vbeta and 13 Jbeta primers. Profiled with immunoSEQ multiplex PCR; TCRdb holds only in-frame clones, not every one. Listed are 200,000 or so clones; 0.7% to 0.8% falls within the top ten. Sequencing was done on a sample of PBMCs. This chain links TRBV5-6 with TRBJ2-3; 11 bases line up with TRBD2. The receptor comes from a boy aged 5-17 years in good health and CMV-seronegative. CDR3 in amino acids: CASRLAGGSTDTQYF. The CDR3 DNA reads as TGTGCCAGCAGGCTAGCGGGGGGCAGCACAGATACGCAGTATTTT.